This record covers a single TCR beta chain. This sample was included in a study of control samples from healthy donors and cancer patients. Germline trimming cut 5 bases from V and 3 bases from J; bases unmatched to any gene: 3. This CDR3 is built from 14 residues. The germline V gene encodes CDR1 SGHNT and CDR2 YENEEA. Clones were read by immunoSEQ multiplex PCR, and TCRdb kept only the in-frame ones, dropping some. The sample holds about 89,000 clones, 85% to 90% seen once. The sequence was collected from a middle-aged woman in good health. The sequenced sample was blood. V gene TRBV11-3 combines with J gene TRBJ1-1; 10 nucleotides line up with TRBD1. Here the CDR3 reads CASSPTGGHTEAFF. CDR3 DNA sequence: TGTGCCAGCAGCCCGACAGGGGGCCACACTGAAGCTTTCTTT.